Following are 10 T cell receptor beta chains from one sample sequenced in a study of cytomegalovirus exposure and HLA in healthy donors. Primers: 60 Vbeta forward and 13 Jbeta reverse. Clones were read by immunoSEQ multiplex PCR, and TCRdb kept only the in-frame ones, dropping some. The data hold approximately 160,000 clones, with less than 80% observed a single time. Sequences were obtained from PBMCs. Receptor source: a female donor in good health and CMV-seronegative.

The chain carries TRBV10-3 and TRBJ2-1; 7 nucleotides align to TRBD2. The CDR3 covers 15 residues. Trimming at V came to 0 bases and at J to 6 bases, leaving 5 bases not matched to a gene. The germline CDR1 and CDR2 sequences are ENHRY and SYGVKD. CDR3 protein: CAISESRSSGNEQFF. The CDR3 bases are TGTGCCATCAGTGAGTCGAGGTCTAGCGGCAATGAGCAGTTCTTC.

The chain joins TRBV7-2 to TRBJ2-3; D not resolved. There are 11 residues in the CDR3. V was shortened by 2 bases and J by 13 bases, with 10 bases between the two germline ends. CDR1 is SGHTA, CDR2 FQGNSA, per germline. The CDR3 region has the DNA TGTGCCAGCAGCTTAAGAGGCCCGAAGTATTTT. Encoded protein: CASSLRGPKYF.

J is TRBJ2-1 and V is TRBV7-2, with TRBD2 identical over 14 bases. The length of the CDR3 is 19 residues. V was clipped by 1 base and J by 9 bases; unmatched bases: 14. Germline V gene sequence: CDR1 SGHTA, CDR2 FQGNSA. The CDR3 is CASSLVGLAGAERPFEQFF. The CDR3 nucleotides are TGTGCCAGCAGCTTAGTGGGACTAGCGGGAGCAGAGAGGCCGTTTGAGCAGTTCTTC.

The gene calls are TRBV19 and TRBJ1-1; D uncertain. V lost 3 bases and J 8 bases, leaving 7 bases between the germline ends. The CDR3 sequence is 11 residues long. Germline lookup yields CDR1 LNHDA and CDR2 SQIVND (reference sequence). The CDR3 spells CASSIRVEAFF. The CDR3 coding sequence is TGTGCCAGTAGTATTCGGGTCGAAGCTTTCTTT.

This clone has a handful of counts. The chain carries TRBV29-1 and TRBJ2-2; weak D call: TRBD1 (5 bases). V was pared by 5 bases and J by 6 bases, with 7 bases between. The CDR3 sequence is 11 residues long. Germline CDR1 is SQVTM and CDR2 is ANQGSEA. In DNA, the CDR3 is TGCAGCGTTCCAGGGTCCGGGGAGCTGTTTTTT. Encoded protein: CSVPGSGELFF.

The CDR3 DNA reads TGTGCCTGGAGTGGAGCGGGGGACCGGGCTTTCTTT. Its translation is CAWSGAGDRAFF. The gene calls are TRBV30 and TRBJ1-1; TRBD1 might be the D (5 bases). Looked up from germline, CDR1 is GTSNPN and CDR2 is SVGIG (reference sequence). With 1 base removed from V and 11 bases from J, the gap between germline ends came to 14 bases. There are 12 residues in the CDR3.

DNA for the CDR3: TGTGCCATCAGTGACACTAGCGGGAGGCCGTATGAGCAGTTCTTC. Its protein is CAISDTSGRPYEQFF. The V and J genes are TRBV10-3 and TRBJ2-1; 12 bases line up with TRBD2. There are 15 residues in the CDR3. The ends lost 3 bases at V and 8 bases at J; junction bases unmatched: 5. Germline values: CDR1 ENHRY, CDR2 SYGVKD.

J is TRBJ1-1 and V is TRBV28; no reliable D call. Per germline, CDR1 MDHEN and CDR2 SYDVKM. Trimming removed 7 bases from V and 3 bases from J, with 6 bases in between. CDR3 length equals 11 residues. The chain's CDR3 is CASMEYTEAFF. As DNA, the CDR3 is TGTGCCAGCATGGAGTACACTGAAGCTTTCTTT.

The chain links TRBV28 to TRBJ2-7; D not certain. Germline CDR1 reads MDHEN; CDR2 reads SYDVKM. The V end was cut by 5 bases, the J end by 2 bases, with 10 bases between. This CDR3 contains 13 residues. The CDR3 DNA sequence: TGTGCCAGCAGTCCGGAGCCGCCCTACGAGCAGTACTTC. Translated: CASSPEPPYEQYF.

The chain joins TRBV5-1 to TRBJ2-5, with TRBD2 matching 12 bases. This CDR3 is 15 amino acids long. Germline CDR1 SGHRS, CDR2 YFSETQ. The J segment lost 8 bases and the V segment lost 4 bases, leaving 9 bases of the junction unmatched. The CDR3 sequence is CASSPGLAGKATQYF. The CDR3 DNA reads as TGCGCCAGCAGCCCCGGACTAGCGGGAAAGGCCACCCAGTACTTC.